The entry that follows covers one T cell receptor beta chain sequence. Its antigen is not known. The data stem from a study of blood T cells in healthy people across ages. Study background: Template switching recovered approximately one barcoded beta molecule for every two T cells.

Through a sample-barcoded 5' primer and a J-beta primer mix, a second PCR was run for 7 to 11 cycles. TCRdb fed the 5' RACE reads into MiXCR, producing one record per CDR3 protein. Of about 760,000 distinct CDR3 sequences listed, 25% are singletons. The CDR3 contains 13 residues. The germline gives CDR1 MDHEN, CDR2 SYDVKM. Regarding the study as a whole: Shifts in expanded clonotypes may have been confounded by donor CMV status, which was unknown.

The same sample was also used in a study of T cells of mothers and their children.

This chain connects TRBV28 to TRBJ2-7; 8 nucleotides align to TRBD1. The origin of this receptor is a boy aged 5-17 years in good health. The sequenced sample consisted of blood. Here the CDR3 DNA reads TGTACCCGCAGCCGACAGGGGTTTGACGAGCAGTACTTC. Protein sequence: CTRSRQGFDEQYF. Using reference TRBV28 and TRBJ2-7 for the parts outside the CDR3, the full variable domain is DVKVTQSSRYLVKRTGEKVFLECVQDMDHENMFWYRQDPGLGLRLIYFSYDVKMKEKGDIPEGYSVSREKKERFSLILESASTNQTSMYLCTRSRQGFDEQYFGPGTRLTVT.